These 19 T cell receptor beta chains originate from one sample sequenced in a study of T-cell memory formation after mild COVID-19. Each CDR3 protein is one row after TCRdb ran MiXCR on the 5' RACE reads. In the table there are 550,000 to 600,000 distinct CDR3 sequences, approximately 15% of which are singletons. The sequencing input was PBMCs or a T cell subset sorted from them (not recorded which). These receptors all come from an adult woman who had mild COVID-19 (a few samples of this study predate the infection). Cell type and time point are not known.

CDR3 sequence: CASSFWRGDTQYF. The CDR3 DNA reads TGTGCCAGCAGCTTCTGGAGAGGAGATACGCAGTATTTT. The chain joins TRBV7-9 to TRBJ2-3; D unresolved. CDR3 size: 13 residues. V was clipped by 3 bases and J by 5 bases, with 9 bases between them. CDR1 SEHNR and CDR2 FQNEAQ come from the germline V gene (reference sequence).

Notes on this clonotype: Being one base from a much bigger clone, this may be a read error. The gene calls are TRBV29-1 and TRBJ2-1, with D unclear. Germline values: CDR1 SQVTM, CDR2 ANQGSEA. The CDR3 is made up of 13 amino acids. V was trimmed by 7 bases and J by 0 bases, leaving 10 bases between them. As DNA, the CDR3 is TGCAGCGGCCGAGCGAGCTCCTACAATGAGCAGTTCTTC. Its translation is CSGRASSYNEQFF.

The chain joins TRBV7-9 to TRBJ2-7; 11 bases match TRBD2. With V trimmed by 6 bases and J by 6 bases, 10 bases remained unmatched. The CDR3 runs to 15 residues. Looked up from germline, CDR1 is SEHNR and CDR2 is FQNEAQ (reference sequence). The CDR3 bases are TGTGCCAGCAGTTTGGCACTAGCGGGAGAAGGCGAGCAGTACTTC. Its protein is CASSLALAGEGEQYF.

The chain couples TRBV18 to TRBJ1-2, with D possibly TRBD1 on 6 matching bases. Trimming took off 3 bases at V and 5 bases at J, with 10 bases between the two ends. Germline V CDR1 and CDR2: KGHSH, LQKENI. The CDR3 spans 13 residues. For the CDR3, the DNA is TGTGCCAGCTCACCCACAACAGGGTATGGCTACACCTTC. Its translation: CASSPTTGYGYTF.

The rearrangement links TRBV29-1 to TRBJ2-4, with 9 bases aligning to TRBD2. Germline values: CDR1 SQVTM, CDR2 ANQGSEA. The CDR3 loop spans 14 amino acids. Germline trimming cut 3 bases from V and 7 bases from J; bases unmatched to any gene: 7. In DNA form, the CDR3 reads TGCAGCGTTGAGGCGGGGGGGCCATTCAACATTCAGTACTTC. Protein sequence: CSVEAGGPFNIQYF.

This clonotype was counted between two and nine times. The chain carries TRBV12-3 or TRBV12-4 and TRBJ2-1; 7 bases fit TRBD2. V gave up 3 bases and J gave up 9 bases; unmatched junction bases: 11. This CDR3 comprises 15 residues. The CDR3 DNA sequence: TGTGCCAGCAGTTTCGGGACTACCCTCTCCAGTGAGCAGTTCTTC. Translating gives CASSFGTTLSSEQFF.

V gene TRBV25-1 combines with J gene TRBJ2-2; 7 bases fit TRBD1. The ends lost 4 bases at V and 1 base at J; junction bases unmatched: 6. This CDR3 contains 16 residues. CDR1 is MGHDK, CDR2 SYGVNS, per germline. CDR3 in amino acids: CASSGLGQLNTGELFF. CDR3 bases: TGTGCCAGCAGTGGCCTGGGACAGCTGAACACCGGGGAGCTGTTTTTT. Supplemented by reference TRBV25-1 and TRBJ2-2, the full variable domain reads EADIYQTPRYLVIGTGKKITLECSQTMGHDKMYWYQQDPGMELHLIHYSYGVNSTEKGDLSSESTVSRIRTEHFPLTLESARPSHTSQYLCASSGLGQLNTGELFFGEGSRLTVL.

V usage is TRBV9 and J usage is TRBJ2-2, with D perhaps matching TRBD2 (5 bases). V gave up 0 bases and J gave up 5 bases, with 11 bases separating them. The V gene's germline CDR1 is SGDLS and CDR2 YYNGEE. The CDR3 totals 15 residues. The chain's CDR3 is CASSVVSTGTGELFF. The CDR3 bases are TGTGCCAGCAGCGTAGTTTCGACGGGGACCGGGGAGCTGTTTTTT.

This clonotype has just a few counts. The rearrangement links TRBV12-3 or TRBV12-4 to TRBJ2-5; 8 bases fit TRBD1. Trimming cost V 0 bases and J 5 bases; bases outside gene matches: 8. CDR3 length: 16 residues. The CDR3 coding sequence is TGTGCCAGCAGTTTAGCGGTGACAGGGGTTGGGGAGACCCAGTACTTC. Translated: CASSLAVTGVGETQYF.

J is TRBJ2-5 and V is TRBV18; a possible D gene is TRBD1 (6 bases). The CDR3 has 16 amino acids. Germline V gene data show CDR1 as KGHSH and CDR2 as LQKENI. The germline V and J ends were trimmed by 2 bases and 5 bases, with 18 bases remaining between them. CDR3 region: CASSPRDPTGFETQYF. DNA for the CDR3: TGTGCCAGCTCACCAAGGGACCCTACAGGGTTCGAGACCCAGTACTTC. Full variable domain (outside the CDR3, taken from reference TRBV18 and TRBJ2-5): NAGVMQNPRHLVRRRGQEARLRCSPMKGHSHVYWYRQLPEEGLKFMVYLQKENIIDESGMPKERFSAEFPKEGPSILRIQQVVRGDSAAYFCASSPRDPTGFETQYFGPGTRLLVL.

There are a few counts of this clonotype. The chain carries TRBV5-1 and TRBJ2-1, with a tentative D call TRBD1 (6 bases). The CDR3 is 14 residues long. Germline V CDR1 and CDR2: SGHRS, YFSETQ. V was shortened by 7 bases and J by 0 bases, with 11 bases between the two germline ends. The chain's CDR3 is CASRGQSSYNEQFF. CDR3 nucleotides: TGCGCCAGCCGGGGACAAAGCTCCTACAATGAGCAGTTCTTC.

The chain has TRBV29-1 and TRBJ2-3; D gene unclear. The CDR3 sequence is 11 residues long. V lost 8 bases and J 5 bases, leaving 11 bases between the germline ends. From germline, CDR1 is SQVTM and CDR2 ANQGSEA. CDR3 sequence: CSIAYGDTQYF. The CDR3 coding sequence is TGCAGCATAGCTTACGGAGATACGCAGTATTTT.

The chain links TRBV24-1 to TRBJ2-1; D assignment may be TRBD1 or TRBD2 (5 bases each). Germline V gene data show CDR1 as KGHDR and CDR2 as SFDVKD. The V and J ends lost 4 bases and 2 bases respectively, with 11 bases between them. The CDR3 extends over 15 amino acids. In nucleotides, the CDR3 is TGTGCCACCAGTGACCCCGGGGCTACCTACAATGAGCAGTTCTTC. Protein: CATSDPGATYNEQFF.

The CDR3 DNA reads as TGCAGTGCTAGAGATATGAGGAACACTGAAGCTTTCTTT. This translates into CSARDMRNTEAFF. V and J are TRBV20-1 and TRBJ1-1, with D uncertain. The CDR3 has 13 amino acids. The V end was cut by 0 bases, the J end by 1 base, with 6 bases between. In germline, CDR1 is DFQATT, CDR2 SNEGSKA (reference sequence).

CDR3 nucleotide sequence: TGTGCCAGCAGTTTGGGGGGGGGAGGAGAAGCTTTCTTT. Protein product: CASSLGGGGEAFF. The chain employs TRBV12-3 or TRBV12-4 and TRBJ1-1; D possibly corresponds to TRBD1 (5 bases). The CDR3 extends over 13 amino acids. V lost 3 bases and J 8 bases, leaving 13 bases between the germline ends.

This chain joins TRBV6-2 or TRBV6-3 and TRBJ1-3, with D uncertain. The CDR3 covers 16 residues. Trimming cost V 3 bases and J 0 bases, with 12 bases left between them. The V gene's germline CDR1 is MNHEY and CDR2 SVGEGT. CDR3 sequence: CASSYPGIFSGNTIYF. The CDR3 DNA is TGTGCCAGCAGTTATCCCGGGATCTTCTCTGGAAACACCATATATTTT.

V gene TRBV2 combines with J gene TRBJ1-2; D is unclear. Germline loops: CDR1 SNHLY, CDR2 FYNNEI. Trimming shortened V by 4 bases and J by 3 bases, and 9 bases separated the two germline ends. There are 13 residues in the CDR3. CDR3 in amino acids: CASSVLGHYGYTF. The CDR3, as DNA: TGTGCCAGCAGTGTACTGGGCCACTATGGCTACACCTTC.

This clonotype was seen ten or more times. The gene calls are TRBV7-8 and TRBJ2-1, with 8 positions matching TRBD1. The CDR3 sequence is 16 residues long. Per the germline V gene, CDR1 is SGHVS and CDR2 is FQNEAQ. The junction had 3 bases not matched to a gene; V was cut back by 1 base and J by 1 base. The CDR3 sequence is CASSLEGQVSYNEQFF. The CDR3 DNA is TGTGCCAGCAGCTTAGAGGGACAGGTTTCCTACAATGAGCAGTTCTTC.

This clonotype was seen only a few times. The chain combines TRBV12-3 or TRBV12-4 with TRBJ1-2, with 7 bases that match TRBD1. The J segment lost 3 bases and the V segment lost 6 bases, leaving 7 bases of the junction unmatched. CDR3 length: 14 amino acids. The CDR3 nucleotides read TGTGCCAGCAGCCCAGTTACAGGGGACTATGGCTACACCTTC. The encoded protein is CASSPVTGDYGYTF.